These 3 T cell receptor delta chains were all obtained from the same sample, sequenced in a study of gamma-delta T cells after stem cell transplantation. TCRdb fed the RT-PCR reads into CATT to redo clone calling. The repertoire holds 13,000 or so delta-chain clones, approximately 32% seen once, with 3.5% to 4% in the top ten. Sample: gamma-delta T cells. Receptors were obtained from a human donor. It is not recorded whose cells these are; they may come from a transplant donor.

For this clone: One end of the junction is discordant with germline, which a read error may explain. The rearrangement links TRDV2 to TRDJ3; a weak D match, TRDD3 (5 bases). CDR3 length equals 17 residues. Germline V gene data show CDR1 as GEAIGNYY and CDR2 as EKD. This CDR3 reads CACDTWDSSWDTRRMFF. In DNA form, the CDR3 reads TGTGCCTGTGACACCTGGGACAGCTCCTGGGACACCCGACGGATGTTTTTC.

To note about this clone: The junction and the germline gene differ at one end; a read error may be behind it. CDR3 nucleotide sequence: TGTGCCTTCTCACTTTTAAATACCGATACACTCATCTTT. Encoded protein: CAFSLLNTDTLIF. This chain connects TRDV3 to TRDJ1; D might be TRDD1 or TRDD3, each matching 5 bases. CDR1 and CDR2 from the germline V gene are TVYSNPD and GDNSRS (reference sequence). There are 13 residues in the CDR3.

In its sample, this clone was seen a few times. The V and J genes are TRDV1 and TRDJ1, with D possibly TRDD2 on 5 matching bases. The ends were cut back, 8 bases at V and 0 bases at J, with 19 bases in the middle. The CDR3 has 16 residues. Germline V CDR1 and CDR2: TSWWSYY, QGS. This CDR3 reads CALRPLAVFHTDKLIF. CDR3 nucleotides: TGTGCTCTTCGGCCCCTTGCGGTCTTCCACACCGATAAACTCATCTTT.